Listed below are T cell receptor beta chains from one sample, sequenced in a study of T cell responses to AZD1222 COVID-19 vaccine. Clones were read by immunoSEQ multiplex PCR, and TCRdb kept only the in-frame ones, dropping some. The sample lists about 100,000 clones; about 85% were seen once. The sample was peripheral blood, taken on day 0 of AZD1222 vaccination. The receptors originated from an adult in good health. Each CDR3 is given with its conserved first and last residue. A D gene is named only where the DNA matches it firmly. Clone size is shown for a subset of rows, as once, few, many or a class of expanded clone.

d_call	clone_size	v_call	j_call	cdr3_aa
TRBD1	-	TRBV19	TRBJ1-4	CASSRGDSANEKLFF
-	-	TRBV5-1	TRBJ2-7	CASSLSSGGTYEQYF
-	few	TRBV4-3	TRBJ1-6	CASSQVTEPDSPLHF
-	-	TRBV7-9	TRBJ2-7	CASSFYRSYEQYF
-	-	TRBV2	TRBJ1-6	CASLFTRSYNSPLHF
-	-	TRBV28	TRBJ1-4	CASSLIRSLEKKKLFF
-	-	TRBV7-2	TRBJ2-7	CASSLGAMKNEQYF
-	-	TRBV29-1	TRBJ1-1	CSAEGIAGTNTEAFF
-	-	TRBV5-1	TRBJ2-1	CASSLVAGPQDEQFF
TRBD1	-	TRBV24-1	TRBJ2-3	CATSDNGQGIDTQYF
-	-	TRBV10-3	TRBJ2-7	CAISVTLHEQYF
-	-	TRBV30	TRBJ1-1	CAWRRGFF
-	-	TRBV7-2	TRBJ1-5	CASSPTGPGQPQHF
-	-	TRBV13	TRBJ1-6	CASSFQGRGSYNSPLHF
TRBD2	-	TRBV14	TRBJ2-1	CASSQVGGGPPEQFF
-	-	TRBV6-6	TRBJ2-1	CASTDRYNEQFF
-	-	TRBV19	TRBJ1-5	CATTWGGLGNQPQHF